This entry is about one TCR beta chain. Its antigen is still unknown. The data belong to a study of T cell repertoires in cytomegalovirus infection. On the study more broadly: Through public TCR beta signatures, both CMV infection and matching HLA type were indicated.

TCRdb reprocessed the reads via MiXCR and lists one record per CDR3 protein. The sample records roughly 920,000 distinct CDR3 sequences, 31% being singletons. Germline V gene lookup returns CDR1 MNHEY and CDR2 SVGEGT. V was pared by 2 bases and J by 4 bases, with 11 bases between. This CDR3 contains 14 residues. Study outcomes and limitations: CMV carriers with the relevant HLA were identified by cumulative public TCR beta family frequency. Clonotypes of TCR beta that were HLA-C-restricted and CMV-specific dominated the ex vivo response.

The rearrangement joins TRBV6-2 or TRBV6-3 to TRBJ1-1; no reliable D call. The sequencing used cultured CD8+ T cells from PBMCs, collected from culture after CMV antigen stimulation. This TCR came from a human donor in good health (CMV status not recorded). Some clones in this sample may be carry-over from other donors' samples. CDR3 DNA: TGTGCCAGCAGTTACCCCTTAGAGGCCACTGAAGCTTTCTTT. Translation: CASSYPLEATEAFF.